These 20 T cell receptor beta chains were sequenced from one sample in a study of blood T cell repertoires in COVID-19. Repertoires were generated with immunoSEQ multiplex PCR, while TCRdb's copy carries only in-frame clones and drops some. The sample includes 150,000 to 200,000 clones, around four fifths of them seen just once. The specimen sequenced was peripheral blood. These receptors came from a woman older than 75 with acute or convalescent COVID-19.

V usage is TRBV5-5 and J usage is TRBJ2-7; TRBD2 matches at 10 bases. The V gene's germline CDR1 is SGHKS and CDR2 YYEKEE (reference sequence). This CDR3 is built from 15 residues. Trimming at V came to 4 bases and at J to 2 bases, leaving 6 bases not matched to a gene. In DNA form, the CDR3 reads TGTGCCAGCAGCGGCACCGGGACTAGCGCCTACGAGCAGTACTTC. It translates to CASSGTGTSAYEQYF.

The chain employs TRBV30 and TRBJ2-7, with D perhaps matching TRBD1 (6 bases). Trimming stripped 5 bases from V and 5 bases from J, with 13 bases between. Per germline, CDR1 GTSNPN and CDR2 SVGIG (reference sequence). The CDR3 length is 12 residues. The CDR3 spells CAWSATGNEQYF. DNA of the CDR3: TGTGCCTGGTCCGCGACAGGAAACGAGCAGTACTTC.

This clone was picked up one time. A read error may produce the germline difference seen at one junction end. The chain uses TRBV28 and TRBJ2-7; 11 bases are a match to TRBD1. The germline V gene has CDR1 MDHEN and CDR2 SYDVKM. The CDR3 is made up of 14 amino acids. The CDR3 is CASSPGQGAIEQYF. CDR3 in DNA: TGCGCCAGCAGCCCCGGACAGGGGGCGATCGAGCAGTACTTC.

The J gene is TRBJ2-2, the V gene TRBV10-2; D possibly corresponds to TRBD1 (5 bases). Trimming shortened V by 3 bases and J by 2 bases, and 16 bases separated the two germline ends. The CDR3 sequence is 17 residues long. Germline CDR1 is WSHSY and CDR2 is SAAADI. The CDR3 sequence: CASSDDQVDTNTGELFF. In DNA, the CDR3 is TGCGCCAGCAGTGACGATCAGGTGGACACAAACACCGGGGAGCTGTTTTTT.

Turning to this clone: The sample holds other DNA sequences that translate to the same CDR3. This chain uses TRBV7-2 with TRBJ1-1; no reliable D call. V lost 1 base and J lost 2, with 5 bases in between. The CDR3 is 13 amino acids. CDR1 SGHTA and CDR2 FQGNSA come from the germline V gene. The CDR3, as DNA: TGTGCCAGCAGCTTAGGCAGAAACACTGAAGCTTTCTTT. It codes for CASSLGRNTEAFF.

Here the CDR3 reads CASSHSSGRPSYEQYF. CDR3 coding DNA: TGCGCCAGCAGCCACTCTAGCGGGAGACCCTCCTACGAGCAGTACTTC. The V gene is TRBV4-1, the J gene TRBJ2-7, with 10 bases fitting TRBD2. With 3 bases clipped from V and 0 bases from J, the junction kept 5 bases outside the gene matches. CDR3 length equals 16 residues. From germline, CDR1 is MGHRA and CDR2 YSYEKL.

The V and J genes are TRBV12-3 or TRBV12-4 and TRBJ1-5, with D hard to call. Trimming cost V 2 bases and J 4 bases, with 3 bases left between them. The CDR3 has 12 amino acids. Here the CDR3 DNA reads TGTGCCAGCAGTTTACAAAATCAGCCCCAGCATTTT. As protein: CASSLQNQPQHF.

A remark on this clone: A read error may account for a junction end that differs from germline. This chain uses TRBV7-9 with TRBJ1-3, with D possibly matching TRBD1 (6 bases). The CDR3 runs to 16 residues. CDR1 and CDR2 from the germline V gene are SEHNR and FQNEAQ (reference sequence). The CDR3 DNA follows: TGTGCCAGCAGCCCCCGGGACACCCAAGCGGGAAACGCCATATATTTT. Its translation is CASSPRDTQAGNAIYF. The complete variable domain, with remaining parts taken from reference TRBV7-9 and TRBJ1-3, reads DTGVSQNPRHKITKRGQNVTFRCDPISEHNRLYWYRQTLGQGPEFLTYFQNEAQLEKSRLLSDRFSAERPKGSFSTLEIQRTEQGDSAMYLCASSPRDTQAGNAIYFGEGSWLTVV.

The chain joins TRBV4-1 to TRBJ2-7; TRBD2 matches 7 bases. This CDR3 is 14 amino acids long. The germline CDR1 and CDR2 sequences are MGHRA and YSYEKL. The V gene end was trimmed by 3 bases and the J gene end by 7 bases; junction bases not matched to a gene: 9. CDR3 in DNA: TGCGCCAGCAGCCAGGGCTGGAGGGAGGGAGAGCAGTACTTC. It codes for CASSQGWREGEQYF.

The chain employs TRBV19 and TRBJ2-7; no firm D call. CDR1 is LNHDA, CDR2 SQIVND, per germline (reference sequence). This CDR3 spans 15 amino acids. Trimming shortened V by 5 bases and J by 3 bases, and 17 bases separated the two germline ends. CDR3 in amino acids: CASSVPGREGYEQYF. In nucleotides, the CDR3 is TGTGCCAGTAGTGTCCCGGGTCGAGAAGGCTACGAGCAGTACTTC.

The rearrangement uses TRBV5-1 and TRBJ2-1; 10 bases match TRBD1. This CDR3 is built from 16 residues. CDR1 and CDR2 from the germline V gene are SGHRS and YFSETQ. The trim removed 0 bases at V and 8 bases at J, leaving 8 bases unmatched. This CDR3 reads CASSLGPETGGHEQFF. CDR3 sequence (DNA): TGCGCCAGCAGCTTGGGTCCCGAGACAGGGGGCCATGAGCAGTTCTTC.

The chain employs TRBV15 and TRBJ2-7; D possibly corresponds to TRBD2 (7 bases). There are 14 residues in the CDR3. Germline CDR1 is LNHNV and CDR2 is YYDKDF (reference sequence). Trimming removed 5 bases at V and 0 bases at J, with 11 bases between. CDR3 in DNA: TGTGCCACCAGCGGACAGCGGGGCTCCTACGAGCAGTACTTC. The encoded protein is CATSGQRGSYEQYF.

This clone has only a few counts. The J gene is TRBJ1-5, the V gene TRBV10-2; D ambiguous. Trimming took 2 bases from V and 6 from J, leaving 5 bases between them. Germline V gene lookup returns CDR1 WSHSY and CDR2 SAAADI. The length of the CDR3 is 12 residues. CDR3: CASSEGLQPQHF. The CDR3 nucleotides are TGCGCCAGCAGTGAGGGACTTCAGCCCCAGCATTTT.

DNA for the CDR3: TGTGCCATCAGTGGCGGGACCTACAATGAGCAGTTCTTC. It codes for CAISGGTYNEQFF. This sequence joins TRBV10-3 and TRBJ2-1, with a weak D call TRBD2 (6 bases). In germline, CDR1 is ENHRY, CDR2 SYGVKD. The CDR3 runs to 13 residues. V was clipped by 4 bases and J by 2 bases, with 6 bases between them.

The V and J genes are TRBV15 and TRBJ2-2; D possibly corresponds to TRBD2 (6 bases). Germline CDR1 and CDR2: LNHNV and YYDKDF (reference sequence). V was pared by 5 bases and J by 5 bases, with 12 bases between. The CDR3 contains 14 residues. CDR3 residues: CATSGREVTGELFF. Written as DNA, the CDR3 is TGTGCCACCAGCGGCAGGGAGGTAACCGGGGAGCTGTTTTTT.

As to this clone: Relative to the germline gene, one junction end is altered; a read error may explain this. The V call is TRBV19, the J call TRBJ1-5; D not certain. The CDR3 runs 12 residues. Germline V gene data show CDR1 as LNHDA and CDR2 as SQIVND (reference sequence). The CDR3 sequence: CASSTPDQPQHF. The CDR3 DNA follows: TGTGCCAGCAGTACTCCCGATCAGCCCCAGCATTTT.

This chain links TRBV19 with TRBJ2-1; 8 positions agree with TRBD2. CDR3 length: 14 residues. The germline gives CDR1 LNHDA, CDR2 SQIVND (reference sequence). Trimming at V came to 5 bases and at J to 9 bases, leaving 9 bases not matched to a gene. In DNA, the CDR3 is TGTGCCAGTAGTCCCGGACTAGCATTAGGTGAGCAGTTCTTC. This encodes CASSPGLALGEQFF.

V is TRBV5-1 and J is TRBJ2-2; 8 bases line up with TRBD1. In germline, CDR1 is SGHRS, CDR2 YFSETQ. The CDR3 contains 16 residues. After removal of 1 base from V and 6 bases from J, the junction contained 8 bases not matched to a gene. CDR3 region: CASSLIGQGVSGELFF. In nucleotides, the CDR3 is TGCGCCAGCAGCTTGATTGGACAGGGCGTCTCCGGGGAGCTGTTTTTT.

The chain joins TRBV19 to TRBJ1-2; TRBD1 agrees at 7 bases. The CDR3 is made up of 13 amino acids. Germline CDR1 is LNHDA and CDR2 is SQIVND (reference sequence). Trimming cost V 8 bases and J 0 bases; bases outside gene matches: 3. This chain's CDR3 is CASRQGANYGYTF. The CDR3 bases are TGTGCCAGTCGACAGGGAGCTAACTATGGCTACACCTTC.

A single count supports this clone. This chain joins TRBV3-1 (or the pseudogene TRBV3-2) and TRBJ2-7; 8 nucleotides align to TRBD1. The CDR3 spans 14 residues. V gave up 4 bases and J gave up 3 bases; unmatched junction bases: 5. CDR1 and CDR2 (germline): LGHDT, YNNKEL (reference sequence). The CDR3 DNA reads TGTGCCAGCAGCCGAGACAGGGGTTTCTACGAGCAGTACTTC. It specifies CASSRDRGFYEQYF.